Listed below are T cell receptor beta chains from one sample, sequenced in a study of blood T cell repertoires in COVID-19. The repertoire was sequenced with immunoSEQ multiplex PCR; TCRdb's copy has only in-frame clones and lacks some. Of roughly 110,000 clones listed, about 85% were seen once; the top ten hold more than 10%. The sequenced material came from peripheral blood. Receptors originate from a human donor in a cohort sampled during active COVID-19. The CDR3 runs from the conserved cysteine through the conserved F or W. A D gene is named only where the DNA matches it firmly. Clone size, where shown, is once, few, many, or a class for clones that have expanded.

TRBD2 NA 16 TRBJ2-3 TRBV5-1 TGCGCCAGCAGCCTCGGACTAGCGGGGGTCACAGATACGCAGTATTTT CASSLGLAGVTDTQYF
TRBD1 NA 14 TRBJ2-1 TRBV5-1 TGCGCCAGCAGATTCGGGACAGGGGGGAATGAGCAGTTCTTC CASRFGTGGNEQFF
NA NA 16 TRBJ1-2 TRBV5-5 TGTGCCAGCAGCAAACTACCGGGACAAGGGCCTACTGGCTACACCTTC CASSKLPGQGPTGYTF
TRBD1 NA 16 TRBJ2-2 TRBV15 TGTGCCACCAGCAGTGGACAGGGGGCGGTCACCGGGGAGCTGTTTTTT CATSSGQGAVTGELFF
TRBD2 NA 14 TRBJ2-1 TRBV4-3 TGCGCCAGCAGCCAAGGGGCTAGCGGGGCGGAGCAGTTCTTC CASSQGASGAEQFF
TRBD1 once 18 TRBJ2-7 TRBV4-1 TGCGCCAGCAGCCAAGGCCCAGTGTGGACAGGCTCTAACTACGAGCAGTACTTC CASSQGPVWTGSNYEQYF
TRBD2 NA 19 TRBJ2-3 TRBV5-4 TGTGCCAGCAGCTTAGGCGGACTAGCGGGGGGGGCCAGAACAGATACGCAGTATTTT CASSLGGLAGGARTDTQYF
TRBD2 NA 14 TRBJ2-2 TRBV5-1 TGCGCCAGCAGCTTGCGGGGGGGCACCGGGGAGCTGTTTTTT CASSLRGGTGELFF
TRBD1 NA 14 TRBJ1-5 TRBV30 TGTGCCTGGAGTGTAGGGGGCGCGGGTCAGCCCCAGCATTTT CAWSVGGAGQPQHF
NA NA 13 TRBJ2-3 TRBV7-2 TGTGCCAGCAGTGGGCCCAGATCCGATACGCAGTATTTT CASSGPRSDTQYF
NA once 12 TRBJ1-2 TRBV2 TGTGCCAAAGACAGCCGGGCCTATGGCTACACCTTC CAKDSRAYGYTF
TRBD1 NA 15 TRBJ1-6 TRBV2 TGTGCCAGCAGTTCAACAGGGGGCGAGGATTCACCCCTCCACTTT CASSSTGGEDSPLHF
TRBD1 NA 15 TRBJ2-3 TRBV7-2 TGTGCCAGCAGCTCTGTGAGGGGGCGTTCGGATACGCAGTATTTT CASSSVRGRSDTQYF
NA NA 14 TRBJ2-1 TRBV10-2 TGCGCCAGCACTAGACTGGCCTCCTACAATGAGCAGTTCTTC CASTRLASYNEQFF
NA NA 13 TRBJ2-5 TRBV2 TGTGCCAGCAGTTTCCGGGAGCAAGAGACCCAGTACTTC CASSFREQETQYF
NA NA 13 TRBJ1-1 TRBV5-5 TGTGCCAGCAGCCAGGACACGAACACTGAAGCTTTCTTT CASSQDTNTEAFF
TRBD1 NA 14 TRBJ1-1 TRBV5-1 TGCGCCAGCAGCTTGGGAGGGACAGGTAGTGAAGCTTTCTTT CASSLGGTGSEAFF
TRBD1 few 16 TRBJ1-6 TRBV7-2 TGTGCCAGCAGCCCCGCCCTGGGACAGGGAAGTTCACCCCTCCACTTT CASSPALGQGSSPLHF
TRBD2 NA 13 TRBJ2-1 TRBV18 TGTGCCAGCTCACCTGGGACTAACAATGAGCAGTTCTTC CASSPGTNNEQFF
NA few 16 TRBJ2-7 TRBV4-2 TGTGCCAGCAGCCGGAACCCGGGAGCTGGGGGATCCGAGCAGTACTTC CASSRNPGAGGSEQYF
NA NA 15 TRBJ1-3 TRBV6-5 TGTGCCAGCAGTTACTCCTTCCGCTCTGGAAACACCATATATTTT CASSYSFRSGNTIYF
NA NA 20 TRBJ1-3 TRBV21-1 TGTGCCAGCAGCATAAAAGCCCGGGACAGGAAACCTCGCTCTGGAAACACCATATATTTT CASSIKARDRKPRSGNTIYF
TRBD1 NA 14 TRBJ1-4 TRBV7-8 TGTGCCAGCAGTCCCGGGACAGGGAGTGAAAAACTGTTTTTT CASSPGTGSEKLFF
NA NA 17 TRBJ1-4 TRBV7-9 TGTGCCAGCAGCTTCAATAGCCTGCGGGGGAGTCATGAAAAACTGTTTTTT CASSFNSLRGSHEKLFF
NA NA 13 TRBJ2-7 TRBV30 TGTGCCTGGAGTGGCCCCAGTCCCTACGAGCAGTACTTC CAWSGPSPYEQYF
TRBD1 NA 16 TRBJ2-1 TRBV19 TGTGCCACCCGGGACAGGGTGCATCTGGGGTACAATGAGCAGTTCTTC CATRDRVHLGYNEQFF
NA NA 15 TRBJ1-5 TRBV2 TGTGCCAGCAGTGAAGGCCAGGGGAACAATCAGCCCCAGCATTTT CASSEGQGNNQPQHF
NA NA 13 TRBJ1-1 TRBV12-3/TRBV12-4 TGTGCCAGCAGTTTAGGCGGCAGATCTGAAGCTTTCTTT CASSLGGRSEAFF
TRBD1 NA 14 TRBJ1-6 TRBV19 TGTGCCAGTCAGACAGGGGGTCGGGATTCACCCCTCCACTTT CASQTGGRDSPLHF
NA NA 13 TRBJ2-2 TRBV9 TGTGCCAGCAGCCCCGGTCGCACCGGGGAGCTGTTTTTT CASSPGRTGELFF
NA few 18 TRBJ2-2 TRBV21-1 TGTGCCAGCAGCCGCAAGGGGGTAGCGGGGGAGAACACCGGGGAGCTGTTTTTT CASSRKGVAGENTGELFF
TRBD1 NA 16 TRBJ2-3 TRBV7-2 TGTGCCATCTGGACAGGGCTGTTTCCCGGCACAGATACGCAGTATTTT CAIWTGLFPGTDTQYF